Listed below are T cell receptor beta chains from one sample, sequenced in a study of T-cell reconstitution after alpha-beta-depleted transplantation in children. TCRdb fed the PCR reads into MiXCR, producing one record per CDR3 protein. The table lists a few hundred thousand distinct CDR3 sequences, 10% to 15% of them singletons. The sequencing used PBMCs, mostly from graft donor cells, collected 360 days after TCRalphabeta/CD19-depleted stem cell transplant. The receptors come from a male patient between 5 and 17 years old who had a stem cell transplant for acute myeloid leukemia, so the T cells may come from the graft donor. Both conserved end residues are trimmed from each CDR3.

TRBV4-3 | ASSTGPVGEQF
TRBV5-5 | ASSLKLAGVVNTGELF
TRBV20-1 | SNSLLYNEQF
TRBV4-3 | ASSQDPPGTSAYNEQF
TRBV28 | ASVVGNEKLF
TRBV6-1 | ASKGLAVINEQF
TRBV12-3/TRBV12-4 | ASRPGLAYYNEQF
TRBV11-2 | ASSLGRLAGGLVPNEQF
TRBV11-2 | ASSSASGSRTDTQY
TRBV7-9 | ASSLGVGTPTYEQY
TRBV29-1 | SVATAGGPGHEQF
TRBV5-1 | ASSLGQSSNYGYT